The 20 T cell receptor beta chains below were found in one sample sequenced in a study of human T cells and chemical hapten exposure. MiXCR, applied by TCRdb to the RACE reads, yields one record per CDR3 protein. The sample includes about 160,000 distinct CDR3 sequences, 25% to 35% seen only once; the top ten take around 2.3%. This sample's time point: patch test 3, about 24 weeks after DPC sensitization. Treatment in this sample: therapeutic diphenylcyclopropenone sensitization with weekly scalp DPC. The sequencing used whole blood, collected in connection with sensitization to the hapten diphenylcyclopropenone (DPC). These receptor sequences come from a woman aged 18-30 years with alopecia areata. Some clones in this sample may be carry-over from other donors' samples.

This clonotype was seen a few times. The chain is built from TRBV4-3 and TRBJ2-7; 9 bases fit TRBD1. With 8 bases clipped from V and 6 bases from J, the junction kept 8 bases outside the gene matches. The CDR3 spans 13 residues. Per germline, CDR1 LGHNA and CDR2 YSLEER. CDR3 loop: CASSPGQGPEQYF. CDR3 DNA: TGCGCCAGCTCCCCGGGACAGGGTCCCGAGCAGTACTTC.

The V and J genes are TRBV6-2 or TRBV6-3 and TRBJ1-5; D not resolved. With 8 bases removed from V and 7 bases from J, the gap between germline ends came to 15 bases. This CDR3 is 13 amino acids long. CDR1 MNHEY and CDR2 SVGEGT come from the germline V gene. The CDR3 nucleotides read TGTGCCAGCGGTAATCTTGGACGGCAGCCCCAGCATTTT. Residues: CASGNLGRQPQHF.

Only a few counts were recorded for this clonotype. The chain joins TRBV10-3 to TRBJ2-3, with 7 bases lining up with TRBD1. This CDR3 is 17 amino acids long. The trim removed 6 bases at V and 0 bases at J, leaving 12 bases unmatched. Germline V gene data show CDR1 as ENHRY and CDR2 as SYGVKD. CDR3 nucleotides: TGTGCCATCAGCCGTCACGGGACAGCCGATAGCACAGATACGCAGTATTTT. Protein sequence: CAISRHGTADSTDTQYF.

The CDR3 nucleotides are TGCGCCAGCAGCCAAGTAGGCCGGGGGACCGGGGAGCTGTTTTTT. Translated: CASSQVGRGTGELFF. The rearrangement links TRBV4-1 to TRBJ2-2, with a weak D call TRBD2 (6 bases). This CDR3 has 15 amino acids. Germline CDR1 MGHRA, CDR2 YSYEKL. V dropped 1 base and J dropped 5 bases, with 11 bases sitting between them.

Only a few counts were recorded for this clonotype. The V call is TRBV4-1, the J call TRBJ1-4; the D gene is possibly TRBD1 (6 bases). The CDR3 sequence is 16 residues long. Germline V lookup: CDR1 MGHRA, CDR2 YSYEKL. The germline V and J ends were trimmed by 1 base and 8 bases, with 17 bases remaining between them. CDR3 coding DNA: TGCGCCAGCAGCCAAGTAAAAAGGGGGGGAGGAGAAAAACTGTTTTTT. Amino acid sequence: CASSQVKRGGGEKLFF.

This rearrangement joins TRBV5-4 to TRBJ2-7, with 12 bases aligning to TRBD2. J gave up 2 bases and V 4 bases, and 7 bases lay outside the gene matches. The CDR3 has 16 amino acids. The germline CDR1 and CDR2 sequences are SGHNT and YYREEE (reference sequence). The CDR3 region is CASSLAGGPGAYEQYF. In DNA form, the CDR3 reads TGTGCCAGCAGCCTAGCGGGAGGGCCGGGGGCCTACGAGCAGTACTTC.

The genes are TRBV7-6 and TRBJ2-1, with D possibly being TRBD1 or TRBD2 (5 bases each). Germline values: CDR1 SGHVS, CDR2 FNYEAQ. V lost 2 bases to trimming and J lost 9 bases, with 17 bases between them. This CDR3 has 15 amino acids. The CDR3 reads CASSLWRAQGSEQFF. DNA for the CDR3: TGTGCCAGCAGCTTATGGCGGGCCCAGGGTAGTGAGCAGTTCTTC.

The chain joins TRBV4-3 to TRBJ2-1, with D possibly being TRBD1 (7 bases). V lost 1 base, J lost 6 bases, and 13 bases lay in between. The CDR3 length is 15 residues. Per the germline V gene, CDR1 is LGHNA and CDR2 is YSLEER. The CDR3 DNA reads as TGCGCCAGCAGCCAAGGGAGGGGGCATTTCAATGAGCAGTTCTTC. Translating gives CASSQGRGHFNEQFF.

This clonotype came up a few times. The chain is built from TRBV11-3 and TRBJ2-7, with 9 nucleotides matching TRBD1. J was trimmed by 5 bases and V by 1 base; bases with no gene match: 12. Germline V gene data show CDR1 as SGHNT and CDR2 as YENEEA. The CDR3 runs to 17 residues. The CDR3 DNA reads as TGTGCCAGCAGCTTAGGACCCCCTGACAGGGGGAAAGACGAGCAGTACTTC. This encodes CASSLGPPDRGKDEQYF.

V gene TRBV5-1 combines with J gene TRBJ2-3; possibly TRBD1 for D (5 bases). CDR1 is SGHRS, CDR2 YFSETQ, per germline. The CDR3 is 14 residues long. The V gene lost 5 bases and the J gene lost 0 bases, with 10 bases spanning the gap. The CDR3 DNA is TGCGCCAGCAGTCTAGGACACAGCACAGATACGCAGTATTTT. Protein: CASSLGHSTDTQYF.

The chain carries TRBV5-6 and TRBJ2-3; 10 bases are a match to TRBD2. Per the germline V gene, CDR1 is SGHDT and CDR2 is YYEEEE. The CDR3 length is 15 residues. V lost 2 bases and J lost 6; bases outside the gene matches: 6. As DNA, the CDR3 is TGTGCCAGCAGCTTTTCTAGCGGGAGTTGGGATACGCAGTATTTT. As protein: CASSFSSGSWDTQYF.

This clonotype has a handful of counts. This chain connects TRBV15 to TRBJ1-1; D unresolved. This CDR3 has 15 residues. Germline lookup yields CDR1 LNHNV and CDR2 YYDKDF (reference sequence). Between the trimmed V and J ends, which lost 0 bases and 1 base, there was a span of 9 bases. CDR3 amino acids: CATSRDALPNTEAFF. The DNA of the CDR3 is TGTGCCACCAGCAGAGATGCACTCCCGAACACTGAAGCTTTCTTT.

The V and J genes are TRBV4-2 and TRBJ1-1; D not certain. In germline, CDR1 is LGHNA, CDR2 YNFKEQ. Deletions cut 2 bases from V and 1 base from J, with 11 bases between. The CDR3 spans 15 residues. The CDR3 bases are TGTGCCAGCAGCCAACAAAGGACGGGGAACACTGAAGCTTTCTTT. It encodes CASSQQRTGNTEAFF.

This clonotype was seen more than once but under ten times. The chain links TRBV19 to TRBJ1-5; no clear D. This CDR3 has 15 residues. From germline, CDR1 is LNHDA and CDR2 SQIVND (reference sequence). Trimming removed 2 bases at V and 4 bases at J, with 12 bases between. Here the CDR3 reads CASSIHAVENQPQHF. CDR3 coding DNA: TGTGCCAGTAGTATACATGCGGTGGAGAATCAGCCCCAGCATTTT.

This clonotype was detected a few times. The V and J genes are TRBV4-1 and TRBJ2-4; D gene uncertain. CDR1 and CDR2 from the germline V gene are MGHRA and YSYEKL. The CDR3 is 20 residues long. Trimming took 0 bases from V and 2 from J, leaving 23 bases between them. CDR3 bases: TGCGCCAGCAGCCAAGAATTACTGGGTACTTCTCCCCATACCAAAAACATTCAGTACTTC. Translation: CASSQELLGTSPHTKNIQYF.

This rearrangement joins TRBV9 to TRBJ2-1, with D perhaps matching TRBD2 (5 bases). V was trimmed by 0 bases and J by 3 bases, leaving 10 bases between them. Germline V gene lookup returns CDR1 SGDLS and CDR2 YYNGEE. CDR3 length equals 15 residues. The CDR3 reads CASSVAWTGYNEQFF. In DNA, the CDR3 is TGTGCCAGCAGCGTAGCTTGGACTGGCTACAATGAGCAGTTCTTC.

This clonotype was seen a single time. The rearrangement links TRBV5-5 to TRBJ2-7; D is perhaps TRBD1 (6 bases). Germline V gene data show CDR1 as SGHKS and CDR2 as YYEKEE (reference sequence). The CDR3 runs 18 residues. V lost 6 bases and J lost 5, with 30 bases in between. This chain's CDR3 is CASTLDLLLVGADNEQYF. As DNA, the CDR3 is TGTGCCAGCACCCTGGACCTGTTGTTAGTGGGGGCCGACAACGAGCAGTACTTC.

This rearrangement joins TRBV11-2 to TRBJ2-3; 8 nucleotides agree with TRBD2. Per the germline V gene, CDR1 is SGHAT and CDR2 is FQNNGV. The CDR3 has 18 amino acids. The V and J ends lost 5 bases and 3 bases, in that order; junction bases with no gene match: 16. The CDR3 spells CASSQPLAGITLTDTQYF. The CDR3 region has the DNA TGTGCCAGCAGCCAACCTTTAGCGGGGATCACTTTAACAGATACGCAGTATTTT.

Note on this clonotype: With a much larger clone just one base away, this may be a read error. The rearrangement links TRBV11-1 to TRBJ1-1; no firm D call. CDR1 is SGHAT and CDR2 is FQDESV in the germline V gene (reference sequence). V lost 5 bases and J 3 bases, leaving 4 bases between the germline ends. This CDR3 has 11 residues. The CDR3 DNA reads as TGTGCCAGCAGCCGGCACACTGAAGCTTTCTTT. Its translation: CASSRHTEAFF. The entire variable domain, with the rest obtained from reference TRBV11-1 and TRBJ1-1, is as follows: EAEVAQSPRYKITEKSQAVAFWCDPISGHATLYWYRQILGQGPELLVQFQDESVVDDSQLPKDRFSAERLKGVDSTLKIQPAELGDSAMYLCASSRHTEAFFGQGTRLTVV.

This chain uses TRBV6-5 with TRBJ1-1; 7 bases are shared with TRBD1. The CDR3 consists of 16 residues. Looked up from germline, CDR1 is MNHEY and CDR2 is SVGAGI. V was pared by 4 bases and J by 4 bases, with 12 bases of the junction left unmatched. CDR3 coding DNA: TGTGCCAGCAGTTCACTCCGGCGCAGGGGGGGCACTGAAGCTTTCTTT. Translating gives CASSSLRRRGGTEAFF.